One sample yielded the 7 T cell receptor beta chains listed below, sequenced in a study of blood T cells in healthy people across ages. With a J-beta primer mix and a sample-barcoded 5' primer, a second PCR ran roughly 6 to 12 cycles. TCRdb independently ran MiXCR on the 5' RACE reads; one entry per CDR3 protein. Here the sample spans about a million distinct CDR3 sequences, roughly 51% being singletons. The specimen sequenced was blood. These receptors were taken from a woman aged 60-75 years in good health.

The chain combines TRBV7-6 with TRBJ2-3; no clear D gene. This CDR3 spans 12 amino acids. Between the trimmed V and J ends, which lost 5 bases and 8 bases, there was a span of 11 bases. Germline V lookup: CDR1 SGHVS, CDR2 FNYEAQ. CDR3 sequence: CASSPGMGTQYF. The CDR3 DNA reads as TGTGCCAGCAGCCCAGGCATGGGTACGCAGTATTTT. Drawing the rest from reference TRBV7-6 and TRBJ2-3, the complete variable domain is GAGVSQSPRYKVTKRGQDVALRCDPISGHVSLYWYRQALGQGPEFLTYFNYEAQQDKSGLPNDRFSAERPEGSISTLTIQRTEQRDSAMYRCASSPGMGTQYFGPGTRLTVL.

The chain recombines TRBV6-5 with TRBJ1-5; 8 bases agree with TRBD1. Germline assignment: CDR1 MNHEY and CDR2 SVGAGI. Trimming cost V 0 bases and J 6 bases; bases outside gene matches: 7. This CDR3 has 16 amino acids. CDR3 region: CASSYSRTGSGQPQHF. For the CDR3, the DNA is TGTGCCAGCAGTTACTCCAGGACAGGGTCTGGTCAGCCCCAGCATTTT.

V is TRBV29-1 and J is TRBJ2-5; 9 bases line up with TRBD2. Germline assignment: CDR1 SQVTM and CDR2 ANQGSEA. Trimming at V came to 4 bases and at J to 5 bases, leaving 17 bases not matched to a gene. CDR3 length: 17 residues. The CDR3 DNA reads as TGCAGCGTTGTGCGGGAGGGCCCATCTGATCATCGGGAGACCCAGTACTTC. This encodes CSVVREGPSDHRETQYF.

Worth noting for this clonotype: At one of its ends the junction is not consistent with the germline gene, which may arise from a read error. The chain combines TRBV20-1 with TRBJ2-5; 9 bases map to TRBD2. Germline V gene sequence: CDR1 DFQATT, CDR2 SNEGSKA (reference sequence). The CDR3 loop spans 17 amino acids. The CDR3 nucleotides are TGCAGTGCTAGAGATATCCCCCGGACTAGCGATTCCTACGAGCAGAACTTC. This gives the protein CSARDIPRTSDSYEQNF.

This clonotype was recorded a few times. This chain joins TRBV7-2 and TRBJ1-2, with a weak D call TRBD1 (5 bases). This CDR3 has 15 residues. Per germline, CDR1 SGHTA and CDR2 FQGNSA. Trimming took 3 bases from V and 4 from J, leaving 15 bases between them. Here the CDR3 DNA reads TGTGCCAGCAGCTTCGACAGTGAGGCTAGCTATGGCTACACCTTC. Encoded protein: CASSFDSEASYGYTF.

This clonotype was counted at least ten times. The chain uses TRBV7-9 and TRBJ2-3; D unresolved. Trimming removed 3 bases from V and 0 bases from J, with 4 bases in between. The CDR3 length is 13 residues. Germline CDR1 is SEHNR and CDR2 is FQNEAQ (reference sequence). The DNA of the CDR3 is TGTGCCAGCAGCTTGGAGAGCACAGATACGCAGTATTTT. Encoded protein: CASSLESTDTQYF.

This clonotype was seen a handful of times. This sequence joins TRBV7-2 and TRBJ2-7; weak D call: TRBD2 (6 bases). Germline lookup yields CDR1 SGHTA and CDR2 FQGNSA. Trimming cost V 4 bases and J 10 bases, with 14 bases left between them. The CDR3 loop spans 12 amino acids. CDR3 sequence (DNA): TGTGCCAGCAGCTCCCGCGCGGGAACCCAGTACTTC. Its protein product is CASSSRAGTQYF.